The 10 T cell receptor beta chains reported below all come from one sample, sequenced in a study of blood T cells in healthy people across ages. For the second PCR, which ran for 7 to 11 cycles, a sample-barcoded 5' primer and a J-beta primer mix were used. TCRdb analysed the 5' RACE reads with MiXCR anew, one entry per CDR3 protein. The top ten hold 7% to 9.5% of the sample, which has about 1,500,000 distinct CDR3 sequences, about 43% seen once. The sample consisted of blood. These receptors all come from a woman between 18 and 30 years old in good health.

In its sample, this clonotype was seen once. This chain connects TRBV6-6 to TRBJ1-2; D gene ambiguous. CDR1 and CDR2 (germline): MNHNY, SVGAGI (reference sequence). Trimming stripped 6 bases from V and 2 bases from J, with 19 bases between. CDR3 length: 16 residues. CDR3 sequence: CASRLRQGPFNYGYTF. CDR3 in DNA: TGTGCCAGCAGACTTCGACAAGGACCGTTCAACTATGGCTACACCTTC.

This clonotype showed up just a few times. The chain couples TRBV4-2 to TRBJ2-1, with D possibly TRBD2 on 5 matching bases. CDR1 and CDR2 from the germline V gene are LGHNA and YNFKEQ. The CDR3 consists of 13 residues. The germline V and J ends were trimmed by 0 bases and 12 bases, with 12 bases remaining between them. CDR3 sequence (DNA): TGTGCCAGCAGCCAAGATCAGCGAGGGTTGCAGTTCTTC. Its translation is CASSQDQRGLQFF.

The J gene is TRBJ2-2, the V gene TRBV12-3 or TRBV12-4, with 8 nucleotides matching TRBD2. J gave up 1 base and V 6 bases, and 7 bases lay outside the gene matches. There are 16 residues in the CDR3. CDR3 in amino acids: CASRPPSGWNTGELFF. The CDR3 coding sequence is TGTGCCAGCAGGCCTCCTAGCGGGTGGAACACCGGGGAGCTGTTTTTT.

This rearrangement joins TRBV24-1 to TRBJ2-4, with a tentative D call TRBD1 (6 bases). Germline CDR1 KGHDR, CDR2 SFDVKD. Deletions cut 7 bases from V and 13 bases from J, with 25 bases between. The CDR3 spans 15 residues. In DNA form, the CDR3 reads TGTGCCACCAGCCCGGAGACAGGCCGGACCAATGAGCAGTACTTC. Translating gives CATSPETGRTNEQYF.

The V and J genes are TRBV6-1 and TRBJ1-5; TRBD1 aligns across 7 bases. The CDR3 sequence is 15 residues long. Germline-derived CDR1 and CDR2 are MNHNS and SASEGT. V trimming: 7 bases; J trimming: 3 bases; junction bases outside the gene matches: 9. The DNA for the CDR3 is TGTGCCAGCATCGAAGACAGGGCCCCCAATCAGCCCCAGCATTTT. This codes for CASIEDRAPNQPQHF.

The V call is TRBV21-1, the J call TRBJ2-7; TRBD1 is taken as the D call from the table, unchecked against the DNA. TRBV21-1 is an annotated pseudogene. This CDR3 contains 15 residues. For the CDR3, the DNA is TGTGCCGGCCAAGGACAGGGAGGGTCTCTATACGAGCAGTACTTC. Translated, it gives CAGQGQGGSLYEQYF.

V and J are TRBV7-2 and TRBJ1-2; D perhaps matches TRBD1 (6 bases). The V end was cut by 5 bases, the J end by 4 bases, with 23 bases between. In germline, CDR1 is SGHTA, CDR2 FQGNSA. The CDR3 sequence is 17 residues long. DNA for the CDR3: TGTGCCAGCAGCCGGCAGGGGATGGCCGACCCTCGCTATGGCTACACCTTC. Its translation: CASSRQGMADPRYGYTF.

This clonotype was seen more than once but under ten times. The chain uses TRBV7-2 and TRBJ2-5; D ambiguous. V was pared by 5 bases and J by 4 bases, with 14 bases between. The CDR3 loop spans 14 amino acids. Germline CDR1 SGHTA, CDR2 FQGNSA. The CDR3 DNA reads TGTGCCAGCAGCGTGTCTAGAGTTTCAGAGACCCAGTACTTC. Amino acid sequence: CASSVSRVSETQYF.

The chain combines TRBV7-9 with TRBJ1-3; D is perhaps TRBD1 (6 bases). CDR1 is SEHNR, CDR2 FQNEAQ, per germline (reference sequence). V was shortened by 11 bases and J by 2 bases, with 13 bases between the two germline ends. This CDR3 is built from 13 residues. The CDR3 nucleotides are TGTGCCGGTAATGGGGGCGCTGGAAACACCATATATTTT. This sequence encodes CAGNGGAGNTIYF. Combining the CDR3 with reference TRBV7-9 and TRBJ1-3 gives the whole variable domain DTGVSQNPRHKITKRGQNVTFRCDPISEHNRLYWYRQTLGQGPEFLTYFQNEAQLEKSRLLSDRFSAERPKGSFSTLEIQRTEQGDSAMYLCAGNGGAGNTIYFGEGSWLTVV.

This chain connects TRBV5-4 to TRBJ2-6; TRBD1 matches 7 bases. J lost 0 bases, V lost 0 bases, and 12 bases had no gene match. This CDR3 is 20 amino acids long. Germline V gives CDR1 SGHNT, CDR2 YYREEE (reference sequence). The CDR3: CASSLVRQGRGSSGANVLTF. The CDR3 DNA reads as TGTGCCAGCAGCTTGGTTCGACAGGGACGAGGGTCCTCTGGGGCCAACGTCCTGACTTTC.